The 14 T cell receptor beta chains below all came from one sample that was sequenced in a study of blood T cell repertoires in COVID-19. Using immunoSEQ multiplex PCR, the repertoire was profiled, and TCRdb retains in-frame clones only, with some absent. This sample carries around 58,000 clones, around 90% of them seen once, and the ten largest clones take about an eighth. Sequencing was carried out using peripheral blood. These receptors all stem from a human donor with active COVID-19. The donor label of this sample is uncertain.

CDR3 sequence reads: CASAQISQETQYF. CDR3 bases: TGTGCCAGCGCACAAATCTCCCAAGAGACCCAGTACTTC. V gene TRBV18 combines with J gene TRBJ2-5, with unresolved D. CDR1 and CDR2 (germline): KGHSH, LQKENI. The length of the CDR3 is 13 residues. Trimming stripped 8 bases from V and 1 base from J, with 11 bases between.

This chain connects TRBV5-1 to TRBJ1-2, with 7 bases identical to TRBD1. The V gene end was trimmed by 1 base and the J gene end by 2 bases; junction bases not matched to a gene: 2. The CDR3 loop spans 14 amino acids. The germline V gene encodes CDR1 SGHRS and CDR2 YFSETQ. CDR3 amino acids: CASSLPGGNYGYTF. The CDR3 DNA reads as TGCGCCAGCAGCTTGCCAGGGGGAAACTATGGCTACACCTTC.

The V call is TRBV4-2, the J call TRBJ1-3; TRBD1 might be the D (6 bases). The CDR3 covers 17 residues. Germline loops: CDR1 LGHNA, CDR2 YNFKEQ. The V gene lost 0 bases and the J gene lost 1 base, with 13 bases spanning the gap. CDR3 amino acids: CASSQDRGTGSGNTIYF. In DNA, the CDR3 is TGTGCCAGCAGCCAAGATAGGGGGACGGGATCTGGAAACACCATATATTTT.

The CDR3 region is CASSLRDSIYNEQFF. The CDR3 nucleotides read TGTGCCAGCAGCCTACGGGACAGCATTTACAATGAGCAGTTCTTC. The J gene is TRBJ2-1, the V gene TRBV7-9, with 7 bases fitting TRBD1. The CDR3 spans 15 residues. Germline lookup yields CDR1 SEHNR and CDR2 FQNEAQ (reference sequence). The ends lost 5 bases at V and 4 bases at J; junction bases unmatched: 8.

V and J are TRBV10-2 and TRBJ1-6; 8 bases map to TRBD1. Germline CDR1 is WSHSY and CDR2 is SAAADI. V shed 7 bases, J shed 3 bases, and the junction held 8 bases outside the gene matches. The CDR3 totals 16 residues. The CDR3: CASNEDRGGYNSPLHF. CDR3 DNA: TGCGCCAGCAACGAAGACAGGGGAGGCTATAATTCACCCCTCCACTTT.

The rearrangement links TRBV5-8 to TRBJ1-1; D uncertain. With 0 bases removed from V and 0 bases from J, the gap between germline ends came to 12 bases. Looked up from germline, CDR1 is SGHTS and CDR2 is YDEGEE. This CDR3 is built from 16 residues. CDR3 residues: CASSLEAARMNTEAFF. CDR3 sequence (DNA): TGTGCCAGCAGCTTGGAAGCGGCCAGAATGAACACTGAAGCTTTCTTT.

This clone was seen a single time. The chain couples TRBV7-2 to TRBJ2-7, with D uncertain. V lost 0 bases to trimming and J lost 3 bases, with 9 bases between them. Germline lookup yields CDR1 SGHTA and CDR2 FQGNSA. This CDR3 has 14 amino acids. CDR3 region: CASSLAYRNYEQYF. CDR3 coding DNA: TGTGCCAGCAGCTTAGCTTACAGAAACTACGAGCAGTACTTC.

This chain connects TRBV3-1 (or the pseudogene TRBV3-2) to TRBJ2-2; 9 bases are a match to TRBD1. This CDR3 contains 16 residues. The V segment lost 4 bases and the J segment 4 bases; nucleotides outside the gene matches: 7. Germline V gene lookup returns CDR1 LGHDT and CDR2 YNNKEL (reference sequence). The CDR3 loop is CASSPDRGRATGELFF. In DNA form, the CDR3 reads TGTGCCAGCAGCCCGGACAGGGGCCGTGCCACCGGGGAGCTGTTTTTT.

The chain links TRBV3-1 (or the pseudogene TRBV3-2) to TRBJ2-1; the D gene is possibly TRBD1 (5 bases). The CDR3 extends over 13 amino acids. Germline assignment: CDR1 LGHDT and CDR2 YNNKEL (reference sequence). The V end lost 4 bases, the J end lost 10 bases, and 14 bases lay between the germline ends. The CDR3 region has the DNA TGTGCCAGCAGCCCAGGGCCGCCAGGGGAGCAGTTCTTC. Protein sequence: CASSPGPPGEQFF.

The CDR3 bases are TGTGCCAGCAGCGTAGCTTTTGGAGCTGGGGCCAACGTCCTGACTTTC. It yields the protein CASSVAFGAGANVLTF. The rearrangement joins TRBV9 to TRBJ2-6; D gene unclear. Looked up from germline, CDR1 is SGDLS and CDR2 is YYNGEE. Trimming took 0 bases from V and 2 from J, leaving 9 bases between them. The CDR3 runs 16 residues.

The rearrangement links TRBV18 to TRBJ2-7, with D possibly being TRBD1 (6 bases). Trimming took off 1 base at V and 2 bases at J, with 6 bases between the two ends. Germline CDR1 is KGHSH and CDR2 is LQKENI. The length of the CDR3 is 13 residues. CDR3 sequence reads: CASSPQGAYEQYF. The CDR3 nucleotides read TGTGCCAGCTCACCACAGGGGGCCTACGAGCAGTACTTC.

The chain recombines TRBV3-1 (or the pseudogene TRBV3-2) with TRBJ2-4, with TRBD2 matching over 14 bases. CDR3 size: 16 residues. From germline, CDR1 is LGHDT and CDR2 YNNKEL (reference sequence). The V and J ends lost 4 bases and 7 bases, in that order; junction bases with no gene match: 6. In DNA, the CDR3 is TGTGCCAGCAGCCGAGGACTAGCGGGGGGCGGGAACATTCAGTACTTC. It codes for CASSRGLAGGGNIQYF.

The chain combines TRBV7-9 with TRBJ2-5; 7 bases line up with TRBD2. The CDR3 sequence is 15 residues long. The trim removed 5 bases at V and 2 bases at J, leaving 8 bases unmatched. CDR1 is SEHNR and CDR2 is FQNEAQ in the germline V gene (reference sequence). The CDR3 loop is CASSQGGTLQETQYF. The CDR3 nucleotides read TGTGCCAGCAGCCAGGGAGGGACCCTACAAGAGACCCAGTACTTC. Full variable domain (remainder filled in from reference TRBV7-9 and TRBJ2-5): DTGVSQNPRHKITKRGQNVTFRCDPISEHNRLYWYRQTLGQGPEFLTYFQNEAQLEKSRLLSDRFSAERPKGSFSTLEIQRTEQGDSAMYLCASSQGGTLQETQYFGPGTRLLVL.

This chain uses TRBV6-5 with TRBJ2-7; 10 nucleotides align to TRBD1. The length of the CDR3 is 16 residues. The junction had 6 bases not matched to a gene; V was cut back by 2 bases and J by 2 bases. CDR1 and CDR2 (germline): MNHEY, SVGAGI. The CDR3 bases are TGTGCCAGCAGTTACGTCCGGGACAGGGGCCCCTACGAGCAGTACTTC. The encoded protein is CASSYVRDRGPYEQYF.